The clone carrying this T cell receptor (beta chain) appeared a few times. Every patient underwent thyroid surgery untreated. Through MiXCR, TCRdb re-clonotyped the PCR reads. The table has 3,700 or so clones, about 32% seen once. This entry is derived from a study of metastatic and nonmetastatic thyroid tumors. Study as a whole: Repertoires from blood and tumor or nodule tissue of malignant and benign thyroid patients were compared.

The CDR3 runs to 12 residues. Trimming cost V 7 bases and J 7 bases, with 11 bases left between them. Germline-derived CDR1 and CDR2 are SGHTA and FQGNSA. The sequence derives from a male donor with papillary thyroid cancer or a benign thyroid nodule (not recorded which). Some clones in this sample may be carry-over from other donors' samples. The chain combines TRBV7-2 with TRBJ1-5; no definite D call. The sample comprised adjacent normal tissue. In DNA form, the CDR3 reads TGTGCCAGCACCCGGGGAGGCCAGCCCCAGCATTTT. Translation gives CASTRGGQPQHF.